A single sample is the source of the 21 T cell receptor beta chains below, sequenced in a study of blood T cells in healthy people across ages. PCR was performed a second time for about 7 to 12 cycles using a sample-barcoded 5' primer and a J-beta primer mix. TCRdb reprocessed the 5' RACE reads via MiXCR and lists one record per CDR3 protein. The sample has roughly 1.6 million distinct CDR3 sequences, roughly 32% seen once. What was sequenced was blood. The receptor source for this set is a woman aged 25 to 39 in good health.

The J gene is TRBJ2-4, the V gene TRBV20-1, with no clear D. Germline CDR1 reads DFQATT; CDR2 reads SNEGSKA (reference sequence). CDR3 length: 14 residues. V was shortened by 0 bases and J by 3 bases, with 9 bases between the two germline ends. As DNA, the CDR3 is TGCAGTGCTAGAGAGCCGGTAGGCAAAAACATTCAGTACTTC. Translating gives CSAREPVGKNIQYF.

The sample holds a few counts of this clonotype. This chain connects TRBV11-2 to TRBJ2-3, with 11 nucleotides matching TRBD2. V shed 2 bases and J 5 bases; nucleotides not matched to a gene: 9. CDR3 length: 17 residues. Germline loops: CDR1 SGHAT, CDR2 FQNNGV. The CDR3 spells CASSLKLAGAAQDTQYF. CDR3 DNA sequence: TGTGCCAGCAGCTTAAAACTAGCGGGGGCCGCACAAGATACGCAGTATTTT. The full variable domain, with the rest looked up from reference TRBV11-2 and TRBJ2-3, is EAGVAQSPRYKIIEKRQSVAFWCNPISGHATLYWYQQILGQGPKLLIQFQNNGVVDDSQLPKDRFSAERLKGVDSTLKIQPAKLEDSAVYLCASSLKLAGAAQDTQYFGPGTRLTVL.

The CDR3 sequence: CASSYPSTGELFF. The DNA for the CDR3 is TGTGCCAGCAGTTACCCTTCCACCGGGGAGCTGTTTTTT. The rearrangement links TRBV6-2 or TRBV6-3 to TRBJ2-2, with unresolved D. Trimming left V 2 bases short and J 4 bases short, with 5 bases between. Germline-derived CDR1 and CDR2 are MNHEY and SVGEGT. This CDR3 contains 13 residues.

This clonotype was counted between two and nine times. Written as DNA, the CDR3 is TGCGCCAGCAGCCAGGATGAGCTTGCAGGGAAAGGGTACACCTTC. This sequence encodes CASSQDELAGKGYTF. The chain uses TRBV4-1 and TRBJ1-2; TRBD1 is a possible D gene (5 bases). With 3 bases removed from V and 11 bases from J, the gap between germline ends came to 22 bases. The length of the CDR3 is 15 residues. Germline V gene sequence: CDR1 MGHRA, CDR2 YSYEKL.

With regard to this clonotype: This could be a read error, since a much larger clone is one nucleotide away. The rearrangement uses TRBV4-1 and TRBJ2-3; 12 bases line up with TRBD2. This CDR3 spans 19 amino acids. Germline values: CDR1 MGHRA, CDR2 YSYEKL. The CDR3 reads CAGSARVTSGRGSSDTQYF. The CDR3 bases are TGCGCCGGCAGCGCGAGGGTGACTAGCGGGAGAGGGTCTTCAGATACGCAGTATTTT.

The chain couples TRBV7-2 to TRBJ1-2, with TRBD1 as a possible D gene (5 bases). V lost 2 bases and J lost 4, with 11 bases in between. CDR3 size: 14 residues. Per the germline V gene, CDR1 is SGHTA and CDR2 is FQGNSA. CDR3 DNA: TGTGCCAGCAGCTTATTCGGGGCAAGCTATGGCTACACCTTC. Its protein product is CASSLFGASYGYTF.

The chain carries TRBV6-1 and TRBJ2-3; D not certain. This CDR3 has 15 residues. Germline CDR1 and CDR2: MNHNS and SASEGT. The ends were cut back, 6 bases at V and 6 bases at J, with 19 bases in the middle. CDR3 bases: TGTGCCAGCAGATCCGAGTTCCCCGGAGCGGATACGCAGTATTTT. Translation: CASRSEFPGADTQYF.

On this clonotype itself: At one boundary the junction diverges from the germline segment, which might be a read error. This rearrangement joins TRBV4-2 to TRBJ1-2; no firm D call. The CDR3 is 13 residues long. CDR1 is LGHNA and CDR2 is YNFKEQ in the germline V gene. The chain's CDR3 is CASRAVGEDGHTF. CDR3 sequence (DNA): TGTGCCAGCAGAGCAGTCGGGGAAGATGGCCACACCTTC.

In its sample, this clonotype was seen a few times. The CDR3 DNA is TGTGCCAGCAGCCAAGGTCTACTAGCGGGAGAGACAGATACGCAGTATTTT. Protein product: CASSQGLLAGETDTQYF. This chain uses TRBV3-1 with TRBJ2-3; 11 bases are a match to TRBD2. V shed 1 base and J 3 bases; nucleotides not matched to a gene: 6. CDR3 length equals 17 residues. Germline CDR1 reads LGHDT; CDR2 reads YNNKEL (reference sequence).

The rearrangement links TRBV28 to TRBJ2-7, with D possibly being TRBD2 (7 bases). CDR1 and CDR2 (germline): MDHEN, SYDVKM. This CDR3 contains 15 residues. V lost 5 bases and J 6 bases, leaving 20 bases between the germline ends. The CDR3 loop reads CASSGGAMSGTEQYF. The CDR3 bases are TGTGCCAGCAGTGGGGGGGCGATGAGCGGGACCGAGCAGTACTTC.

This chain joins TRBV12-3 or TRBV12-4 and TRBJ2-7; tentatively, D is TRBD2 (5 bases). The V and J ends lost 3 bases and 5 bases respectively, with 11 bases between them. There are 13 residues in the CDR3. CDR3 bases: TGTGCCAGCAGTTTGAGTGGGGAGAACGAGCAGTACTTC. Translation: CASSLSGENEQYF.

Of note for this clonotype: It is likely a read error, because the conserved phenylalanine at the end of the CDR3 is missing. CDR3 in amino acids: CASSISSVTQYC. CDR3 bases: TGCGCCAGCAGCATAAGTTCAGTTACGCAGTATTGT. The rearrangement joins TRBV5-1 to TRBJ2-3, with D uncertain. The CDR3 is 12 amino acids. V lost 4 bases and J lost 8, with 11 bases in between. Germline V gene sequence: CDR1 SGHRS, CDR2 YFSETQ.

In its sample, this clonotype was seen a few times. The chain recombines TRBV6-5 with TRBJ2-5; TRBD2 agrees at 9 bases. The CDR3 totals 15 residues. The germline gives CDR1 MNHEY, CDR2 SVGAGI. The V gene end was trimmed by 6 bases and the J gene end by 4 bases; junction bases not matched to a gene: 9. CDR3 in DNA: TGTGCCAGCAGCCCCGGGGCGGGAGGGCCAGAGACCCAGTACTTC. It is translated as CASSPGAGGPETQYF.

This clonotype turned up a few times. This chain connects TRBV5-1 to TRBJ2-1; the D call may be TRBD1 or TRBD2 (6 bases each). The CDR3 consists of 11 residues. V lost 7 bases and J 9 bases, leaving 11 bases between the germline ends. The germline V gene has CDR1 SGHRS and CDR2 YFSETQ. The CDR3 loop reads CASGGGPEQFF. The CDR3 nucleotides are TGCGCCAGCGGAGGGGGTCCTGAGCAGTTCTTC.

The rearrangement links TRBV24-1 to TRBJ2-5; D may be TRBD2 (6 bases). Germline V lookup: CDR1 KGHDR, CDR2 SFDVKD. Trimming left V 5 bases short and J 11 bases short, with 20 bases between. CDR3 length: 14 residues. CDR3 sequence reads: CATSVSGVLNEQYF. CDR3 sequence (DNA): TGTGCCACCAGTGTATCGGGGGTGTTAAATGAGCAGTACTTC.

V gene TRBV9 combines with J gene TRBJ1-2; 9 bases line up with TRBD1. V lost 3 bases, J lost 1 base, and 10 bases stayed unmatched. The length of the CDR3 is 17 residues. Germline V gene data show CDR1 as SGDLS and CDR2 as YYNGEE. The CDR3 sequence is CASSALPGQGNNYGYTF. CDR3 bases: TGTGCCAGCAGCGCCCTCCCCGGACAGGGGAATAACTATGGCTACACCTTC.

Notes on this clonotype: One end of the junction varies from germline; a read error may be responsible. The chain employs TRBV10-3 and TRBJ2-7, with D perhaps matching TRBD1 (5 bases). The germline V gene encodes CDR1 ENHRY and CDR2 SYGVKD. There are 13 residues in the CDR3. The chain's CDR3 is CAISEKGRYKQYF. CDR3 DNA: TGTGCCATCAGTGAAAAGGGGCGCTACAAGCAGTACTTC.

The chain has TRBV6-5 and TRBJ1-4; no clear D. Between the trimmed V and J ends, which lost 0 bases and 8 bases, there was a span of 7 bases. Germline V lookup: CDR1 MNHEY, CDR2 SVGAGI. The CDR3 totals 13 residues. The CDR3 DNA follows: TGTGCCAGCAGTTACTCCAACGGGGAAAAACTGTTTTTT. Translated, it gives CASSYSNGEKLFF.

This clonotype has ten or more counts. This rearrangement joins TRBV20-1 to TRBJ2-3; no clear D gene. Germline V gives CDR1 DFQATT, CDR2 SNEGSKA (reference sequence). Deletions cut 0 bases from V and 6 bases from J, with 4 bases between. This CDR3 has 11 amino acids. In DNA form, the CDR3 reads TGCAGTGCTAGAGATTTGGATACGCAGTATTTT. Its protein is CSARDLDTQYF.

The count of this clonotype is one. This chain joins TRBV6-2 or TRBV6-3 and TRBJ2-7; D remains ambiguous. Trimming stripped 3 bases from V and 0 bases from J, with 6 bases between. The CDR3 loop spans 13 amino acids. CDR1 MNHEY and CDR2 SVGEGT come from the germline V gene. The CDR3 DNA reads as TGTGCCAGCAGTTATCAGCACTCCTACGAGCAGTACTTC. It is translated as CASSYQHSYEQYF.

V and J are TRBV6-1 and TRBJ2-5, with 12 bases aligning to TRBD2. Matching the DNA end better, TRBJ2-7 makes the J call doubtful. There are 15 residues in the CDR3. Germline V gene sequence: CDR1 MNHNS, CDR2 SASEGT. The CDR3 reads CASRTSGGSPREQYF. The DNA for the CDR3 is TGTGCCAGCAGGACTAGCGGGGGATCGCCCCGCGAGCAGTACTTC.